Listed below are T cell receptor beta chains from one sample, sequenced in a study of cytomegalovirus exposure and HLA in healthy donors. The assay was immunoSEQ multiplex PCR, and TCRdb's table has in-frame clones only and misses some. The data contain some 190,000 clones, 75% to 90% of them singletons. The sequencing sample was made of PBMCs. The receptor source for this set is a girl between 10 and 17 years old in good health and CMV-seropositive. CDR3s include the opening cysteine and the closing phenylalanine or tryptophan. D genes are given only for firm matches. Clone size is given for some rows only: seen once, a few or many times, or a class if the clone is expanded.

V gene	clone size	J gene	D gene	CDR3 protein	CDR3 DNA
TRBV5-4	NA	TRBJ2-2	TRBD1	CASSLAGQGSITGELFF	TGTGCCAGCAGCTTGGCGGGACAGGGTTCCATCACCGGGGAGCTGTTTTTT
TRBV25-1	medium-sized	TRBJ1-2	NA	CASSARGPTNYGYTF	TGTGCCAGCAGTGCCAGAGGGCCCACTAACTATGGCTACACCTTC
TRBV19	NA	TRBJ1-5	NA	CASSIGQSNQPQHF	TGTGCCAGTAGCATCGGACAGAGCAATCAGCCCCAGCATTTT
TRBV5-1	NA	TRBJ2-7	NA	CASSVSGTYEQYF	TGCGCCAGCAGCGTCAGCGGTACCTACGAGCAGTACTTC
TRBV7-9	NA	TRBJ1-2	NA	CASSLDWAPNYGYTF	TGTGCCAGCAGCTTAGATTGGGCGCCGAACTATGGCTACACCTTC
TRBV27	few	TRBJ1-4	TRBD1	CASSWGTGVSEKLFF	TGTGCCAGCAGTTGGGGAACAGGGGTCAGTGAAAAACTGTTTTTT
TRBV5-6	NA	TRBJ2-1	TRBD2	CASSFKTSGLYEQFF	TGTGCCAGCAGCTTTAAAACTAGCGGGCTGTATGAGCAGTTCTTC
TRBV4-1	few	TRBJ2-6	NA	CASSQDRASSNSGANVLTF	TGCGCCAGCAGCCAAGATAGGGCTAGCTCTAACTCTGGGGCCAACGTCCTGACTTTC
TRBV7-7	few	TRBJ2-1	NA	CASSLSPSVDEQFF	TGTGCTAGCAGCTTATCTCCTTCGGTCGATGAGCAGTTCTTC
TRBV5-1	NA	TRBJ2-1	TRBD1	CASSFQGAYNEQFF	TGCGCCAGCAGCTTTCAGGGGGCCTACAATGAGCAGTTCTTC
TRBV18	NA	TRBJ2-1	TRBD2	CASSRRLAGVENEQFF	TGTGCCAGCTCACGAAGACTAGCGGGAGTTGAGAATGAGCAGTTCTTC
TRBV11-2	few	TRBJ1-2	NA	CASSPPHQPGTF	TGTGCCAGCAGCCCCCCCCACCAACCGGGCACCTTC
TRBV4-2	NA	TRBJ2-7	NA	CASSQGVWSRSSYEQYF	TGTGCCAGCAGCCAAGGGGTCTGGAGTAGGAGCTCCTACGAGCAGTACTTC
TRBV11-1	NA	TRBJ2-1	NA	CASSRLTSGTYNEQFF	TGTGCCAGCAGTCGATTAACGTCGGGGACCTACAATGAGCAGTTCTTC
TRBV5-1	few	TRBJ1-1	TRBD1	CASSSSSYRGNTEAFF	TGCGCCAGCAGCTCCAGTTCCTACAGGGGAAACACTGAAGCTTTCTTT
TRBV6-5	NA	TRBJ1-1	TRBD1	CASSDRDGGTEAFF	TGTGCCAGCAGTGACAGGGACGGAGGCACTGAAGCTTTCTTT
TRBV9	NA	TRBJ1-1	NA	CASSVGLREVAEAFF	TGTGCCAGCAGCGTAGGGCTCAGGGAGGTGGCTGAAGCTTTCTTT
TRBV18	NA	TRBJ2-1	NA	CASSPPDSPYNEQFF	TGTGCCAGCTCCCCCCCGGACTCTCCTTACAATGAGCAGTTCTTC
TRBV15	NA	TRBJ1-2	TRBD1	CATSTRTGSPYGYTF	TGTGCCACCAGCACCAGGACAGGGTCCCCCTATGGCTACACCTTC
TRBV5-6	NA	TRBJ2-3	NA	CASSPSGGFSTDTQYF	TGTGCCAGCAGTCCCTCCGGAGGATTTAGCACAGATACGCAGTATTTT
TRBV4-3	NA	TRBJ2-7	NA	CASSLGTPSYEQYF	TGCGCCAGCAGCCTCGGGACACCTTCCTACGAGCAGTACTTC
TRBV7-9	NA	TRBJ1-5	NA	CASSAQFAGDDLGPQHF	TGTGCCAGCAGCGCACAGTTCGCGGGGGACGACCTAGGGCCCCAGCATTTT
TRBV10-3	few	TRBJ2-3	TRBD2	CAISEKLAGGLDTQYF	TGTGCCATCAGTGAGAAACTAGCGGGAGGGTTAGATACGCAGTATTTT
TRBV6-1	NA	TRBJ1-2	NA	CASSEERRSNYGYTF	TGTGCCAGCAGTGAAGAGCGGCGCTCTAACTATGGCTACACCTTC
TRBV30	NA	TRBJ2-7	NA	CAWSEAAGPYEQYF	TGTGCCTGGAGTGAAGCGGCGGGACCCTACGAGCAGTACTTC
TRBV4-1	NA	TRBJ2-7	TRBD2	CASSQEQWTSGAYEQYF	TGCGCCAGCAGCCAAGAGCAATGGACTAGCGGGGCCTACGAGCAGTACTTC
TRBV14	once	TRBJ2-7	TRBD2	CASSQGRWAGDYEQYF	TGTGCCAGCAGCCAAGGACGATGGGCGGGAGACTACGAGCAGTACTTC
TRBV6-1	NA	TRBJ2-7	TRBD1	CASSEMDRYDEQYF	TGTGCCAGCAGTGAAATGGACAGGTACGACGAGCAGTACTTC
TRBV15	few	TRBJ2-1	TRBD2	CATSREPGLAGAAYNEQFF	TGTGCCACCAGCAGAGAACCGGGACTAGCGGGGGCCGCGTACAATGAGCAGTTCTTC
TRBV5-6	NA	TRBJ1-5	NA	CASSLRGRGNQPQHF	TGTGCCAGCAGCCTAAGAGGTCGGGGCAATCAGCCCCAGCATTTT
TRBV29-1	once	TRBJ2-2	TRBD2	CSVEIGGVKAGELFF	TGCAGCGTCGAAATTGGGGGGGTGAAAGCCGGGGAGCTGTTTTTT
TRBV11-2	NA	TRBJ1-2	NA	CASSLPPWRQGNYGYTF	TGTGCCAGCAGCTTACCCCCGTGGCGGCAGGGGAACTATGGCTACACCTTC
TRBV5-5	NA	TRBJ1-1	NA	CASRSGVTEAFF	TGTGCCAGCAGGTCAGGGGTGACTGAAGCTTTCTTT
TRBV19	NA	TRBJ2-1	NA	CATKDNDHYNEQFF	TGTGCCACCAAGGACAACGACCATTACAATGAGCAGTTCTTC
TRBV11-3	once	TRBJ2-7	NA	CASSRINSEQYF	TGTGCCAGCAGCCGGATTAACAGTGAGCAGTACTTC